The 22 T cell receptor beta chains in this list originate from one sample, sequenced in a study of T cells expressing NK-cell markers. TCRdb re-called the 5' RACE reads; every CDR3 protein appears as one record, without DNA. In all, the sample yields about 460,000 distinct CDR3 sequences. Input material: blood T cells: a sorted CD56 or NKG2C T cell subset, CD4+ or CD8+ T cells, or bulk PBMC T cells (not recorded which). All receptors derive from a woman aged 45-60 years in good health.

This chain connects TRBV10-2 to TRBJ1-2; TCRdb picks TRBD1, but there is no DNA to check that call. From germline, CDR1 is WSHSY and CDR2 SAAADI. The length of the CDR3 is 14 residues. The CDR3 protein is CASRESQGSYGYTF.

This chain links TRBV29-1 with TRBJ2-3. The CDR3 totals 13 residues. Germline CDR1 and CDR2: SQVTM and ANQGSEA. The chain's CDR3 is CSAEAYSTDTQYF.

The rearrangement uses TRBV6-2 or TRBV6-3 and TRBJ2-1; TCRdb indicates TRBD2, and absent DNA this call remains unverified. The length of the CDR3 is 14 residues. Germline CDR1 and CDR2: MNHEY and SVGEGT. The CDR3 is CASDKGYYGNEQFF.

CDR3 residues: CATSRAQSLYNEQFF. The chain is built from TRBV15 and TRBJ2-1. The CDR3 is made up of 15 amino acids. Germline V CDR1 and CDR2: LNHNV, YYDKDF (reference sequence).

This chain uses TRBV12-3 or TRBV12-4 with TRBJ2-2. The length of the CDR3 is 14 residues. CDR3 loop: CASSLKGPGGELFF.

The J gene is TRBJ1-4, the V gene TRBV5-1; the TRBD1 assignment by TCRdb is unverifiable without DNA. The CDR3 contains 15 residues. In germline, CDR1 is SGHRS, CDR2 YFSETQ. CDR3 in amino acids: CASSLVGQGKEKLFF.

This chain connects TRBV7-3 to TRBJ2-3; without DNA, the TCRdb call of TRBD2 cannot be checked. The CDR3 loop spans 16 amino acids. CDR1 SGHTA and CDR2 FQGTGA come from the germline V gene. This chain's CDR3 is CASSLSAGHFTDTQYF.

This chain connects TRBV2 to TRBJ2-2. The CDR3 contains 15 residues. Germline loops: CDR1 SNHLY, CDR2 FYNNEI. Here the CDR3 reads CASSEGLFNTGELFF.

V and J are TRBV5-1 and TRBJ1-2; TCRdb designates TRBD1, a call that cannot be tested without DNA. This CDR3 comprises 15 residues. Per germline, CDR1 SGHRS and CDR2 YFSETQ. CDR3 sequence: CASSAATGSNYGYTF.

The rearrangement joins TRBV11-2 to TRBJ2-3; TCRdb proposes TRBD2, but this gene call is untestable without DNA. CDR1 SGHAT and CDR2 FQNNGV come from the germline V gene. This CDR3 comprises 16 residues. This CDR3 reads CASSTWGGRGTDTQYF.

The rearrangement links TRBV5-6 to TRBJ2-4. Germline CDR1 and CDR2: SGHDT and YYEEEE. The CDR3 extends over 14 amino acids. CDR3 sequence: CASSLGLTKNIQYF.

The chain uses TRBV3-1 and TRBJ1-1; TCRdb names TRBD1, which stays unverified in the absence of DNA. This CDR3 has 13 amino acids. The V gene's germline CDR1 is LGHDT and CDR2 YNNKEL (reference sequence). CDR3 region: CASSRANRNEAFF. Supplemented by reference TRBV3-1 and TRBJ1-1, the full variable domain reads DTAVSQTPKYLVTQMGNDKSIKCEQNLGHDTMYWYKQDSKKFLKIMFSYNNKELIINETVPNRFSPKSPDKAHLNLHINSLELGDSAVYFCASSRANRNEAFFGQGTRLTVV.

The chain joins TRBV5-1 to TRBJ1-1. Germline V gene lookup returns CDR1 SGHRS and CDR2 YFSETQ. CDR3 length: 13 amino acids. The CDR3 protein is CASRALGGTEAFF. The full variable domain, rest sourced from reference TRBV5-1 and TRBJ1-1, is KAGVTQTPRYLIKTRGQQVTLSCSPISGHRSVSWYQQTPGQGLQFLFEYFSETQRNKGNFPGRFSGRQFSNSRSEMNVSTLELGDSALYLCASRALGGTEAFFGQGTRLTVV.

J is TRBJ1-4 and V is TRBV12-3 or TRBV12-4. The CDR3 extends over 14 amino acids. The CDR3 protein is CASSLSGVWEKLFF.

This chain uses TRBV3-1 with TRBJ2-3. Germline V CDR1 and CDR2: LGHDT, YNNKEL (reference sequence). The CDR3 runs 13 residues. CDR3 residues: CASSQAAGSTQYF.

This chain connects TRBV12-3 or TRBV12-4 to TRBJ2-4. The CDR3 has 14 amino acids. The CDR3: CASRKTSGKNIQYF.

This chain links TRBV6-5 with TRBJ2-7; TCRdb returns TRBD2, unconfirmable since there is no DNA. The CDR3 is made up of 14 amino acids. Germline V lookup: CDR1 MNHEY, CDR2 SVGAGI. CDR3 sequence reads: CASRIEGYSYEQYF.

This chain connects TRBV9 to TRBJ1-1; the TCRdb D gene call, TRBD1, has no DNA to confirm it. From germline, CDR1 is SGDLS and CDR2 YYNGEE. The CDR3 consists of 16 residues. CDR3 sequence reads: CASSVDGGRRNTEAFF.

The CDR3 sequence: CAIRANTGANVLTF. The chain employs TRBV10-3 and TRBJ2-6. CDR3 length: 14 residues. Germline CDR1 reads ENHRY; CDR2 reads SYGVKD.

The gene calls are TRBV11-2 and TRBJ2-3. The CDR3 totals 13 residues. Per germline, CDR1 SGHAT and CDR2 FQNNGV. CDR3 amino acids: CASSLDGQDTQYF.

The rearrangement joins TRBV12-3 or TRBV12-4 to TRBJ2-7. The CDR3 runs 13 residues. This CDR3 is CASSLAEGYEQYF.

The chain is built from TRBV20-1 and TRBJ2-7; checking the TCRdb D call of TRBD1 is not possible without DNA. CDR1 is DFQATT, CDR2 SNEGSKA, per germline (reference sequence). The CDR3 has 14 residues. Here the CDR3 reads CSAGRQGSDYEQYF.